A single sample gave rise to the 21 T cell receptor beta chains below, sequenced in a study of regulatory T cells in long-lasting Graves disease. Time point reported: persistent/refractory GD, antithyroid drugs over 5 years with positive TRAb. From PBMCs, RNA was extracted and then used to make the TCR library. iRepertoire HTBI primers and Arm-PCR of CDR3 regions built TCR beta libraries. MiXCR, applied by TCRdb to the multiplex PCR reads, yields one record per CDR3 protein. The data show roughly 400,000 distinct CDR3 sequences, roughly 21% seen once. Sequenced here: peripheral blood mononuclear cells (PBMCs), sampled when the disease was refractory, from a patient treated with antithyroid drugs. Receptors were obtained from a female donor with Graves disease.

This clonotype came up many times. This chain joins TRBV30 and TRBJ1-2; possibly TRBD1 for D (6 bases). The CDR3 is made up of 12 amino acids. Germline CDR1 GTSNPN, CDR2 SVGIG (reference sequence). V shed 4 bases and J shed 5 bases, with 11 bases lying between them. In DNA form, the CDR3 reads TGTGCCTGGACCGGGACATCATATGGCTACACCTTC. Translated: CAWTGTSYGYTF.

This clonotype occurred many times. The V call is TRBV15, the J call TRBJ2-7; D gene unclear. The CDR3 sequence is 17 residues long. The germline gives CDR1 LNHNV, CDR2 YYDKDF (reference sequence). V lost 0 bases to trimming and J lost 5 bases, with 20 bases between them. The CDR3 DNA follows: TGTGCCACCAGCAGAGATAGGGTAGGATACTCGTCGGACGAGCAGTACTTC. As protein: CATSRDRVGYSSDEQYF.

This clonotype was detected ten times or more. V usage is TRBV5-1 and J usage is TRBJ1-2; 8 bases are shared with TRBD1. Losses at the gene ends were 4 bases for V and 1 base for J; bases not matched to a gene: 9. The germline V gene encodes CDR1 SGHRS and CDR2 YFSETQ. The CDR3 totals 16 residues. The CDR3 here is CASSTTGTGLNYGYTF. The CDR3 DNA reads TGCGCCAGCAGCACAACCGGGACAGGCCTTAACTATGGCTACACCTTC.

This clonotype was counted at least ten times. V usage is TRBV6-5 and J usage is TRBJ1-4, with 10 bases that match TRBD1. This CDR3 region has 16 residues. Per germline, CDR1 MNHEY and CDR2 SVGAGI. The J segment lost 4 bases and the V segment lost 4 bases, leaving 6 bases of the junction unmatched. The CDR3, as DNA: TGTGCCAGCAGTTGGGGACAGGGGATGGGTAATGAAAAACTGTTTTTT. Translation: CASSWGQGMGNEKLFF.

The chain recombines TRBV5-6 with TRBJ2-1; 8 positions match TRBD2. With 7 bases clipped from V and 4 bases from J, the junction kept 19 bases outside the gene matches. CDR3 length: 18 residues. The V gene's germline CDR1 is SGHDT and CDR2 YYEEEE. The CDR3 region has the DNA TGTGCCAGCTTGGGGAGCGGGAGTGTAAAATCTTGGTACAATGAGCAGTTCTTC. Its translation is CASLGSGSVKSWYNEQFF.

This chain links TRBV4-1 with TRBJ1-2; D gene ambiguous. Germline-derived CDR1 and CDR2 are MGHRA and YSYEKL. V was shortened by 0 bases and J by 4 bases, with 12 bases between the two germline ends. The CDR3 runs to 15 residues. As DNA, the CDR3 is TGCGCCAGCAGCCAAGACCTGGGAATCACCTATGGCTACACCTTC. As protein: CASSQDLGITYGYTF.

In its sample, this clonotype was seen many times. The CDR3 sequence: CASTLSLSYNSPLHF. CDR3 coding DNA: TGTGCCAGCACCCTGTCCCTCTCCTATAATTCACCCCTCCACTTT. This sequence joins TRBV27 and TRBJ1-6; D unresolved. Trimming took off 7 bases at V and 0 bases at J, with 10 bases between the two ends. This CDR3 contains 15 residues. Germline CDR1 MNHEY, CDR2 SMNVEV (reference sequence).

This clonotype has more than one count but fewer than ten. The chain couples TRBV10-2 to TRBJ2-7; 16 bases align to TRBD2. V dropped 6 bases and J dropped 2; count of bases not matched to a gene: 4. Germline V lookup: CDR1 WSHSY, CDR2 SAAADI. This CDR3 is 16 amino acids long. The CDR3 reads CASRGLAGGKAYEQYF. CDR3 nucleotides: TGCGCCAGCAGGGGACTAGCGGGAGGGAAAGCCTACGAGCAGTACTTC.

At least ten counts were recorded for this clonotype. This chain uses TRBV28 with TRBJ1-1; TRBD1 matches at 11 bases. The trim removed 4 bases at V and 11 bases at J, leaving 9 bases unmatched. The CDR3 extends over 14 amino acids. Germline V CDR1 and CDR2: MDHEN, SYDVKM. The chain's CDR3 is CASSSYGQGARAFF. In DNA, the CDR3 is TGTGCCAGCAGTTCATACGGACAGGGGGCGCGGGCTTTCTTT.

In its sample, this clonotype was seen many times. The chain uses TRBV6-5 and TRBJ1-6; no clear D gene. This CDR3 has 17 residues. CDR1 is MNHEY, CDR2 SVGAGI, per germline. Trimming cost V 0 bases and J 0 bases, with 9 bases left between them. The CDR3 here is CASSYSATSSYNSPLHF. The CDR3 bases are TGTGCCAGCAGTTACTCGGCCACGAGCTCCTATAATTCACCCCTCCACTTT.

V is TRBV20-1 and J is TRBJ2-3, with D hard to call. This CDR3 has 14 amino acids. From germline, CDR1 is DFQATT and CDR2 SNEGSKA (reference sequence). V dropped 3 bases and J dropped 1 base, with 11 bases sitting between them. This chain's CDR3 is CSARTLLGTDTQYF. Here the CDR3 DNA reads TGCAGTGCTAGGACTCTTCTCGGCACAGATACGCAGTATTTT.

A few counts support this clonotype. The CDR3 DNA reads TGTGCCAGCAGCGTAGAAATGACTAGCGGGAGTCCAATAACCTCCTACAATGAGCAGTTCTTC. Translation gives CASSVEMTSGSPITSYNEQFF. V is TRBV9 and J is TRBJ2-1; TRBD2 aligns across 12 bases. The CDR3 spans 21 residues. V shed 0 bases, J shed 0 bases, and the junction held 13 bases outside the gene matches. Germline loops: CDR1 SGDLS, CDR2 YYNGEE.

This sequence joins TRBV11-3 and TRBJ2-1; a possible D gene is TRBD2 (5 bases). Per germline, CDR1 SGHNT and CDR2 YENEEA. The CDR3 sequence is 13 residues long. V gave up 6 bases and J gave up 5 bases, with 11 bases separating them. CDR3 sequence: CASSYGINNEQFF. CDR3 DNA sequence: TGTGCCAGCAGTTACGGGATCAACAATGAGCAGTTCTTC.

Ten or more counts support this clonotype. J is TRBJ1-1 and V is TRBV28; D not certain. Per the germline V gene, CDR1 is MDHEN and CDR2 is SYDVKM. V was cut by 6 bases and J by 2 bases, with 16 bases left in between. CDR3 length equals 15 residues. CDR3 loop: CASRLTAARNTEAFF. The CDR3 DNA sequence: TGTGCCAGCAGACTGACGGCAGCGCGAAACACTGAAGCTTTCTTT.

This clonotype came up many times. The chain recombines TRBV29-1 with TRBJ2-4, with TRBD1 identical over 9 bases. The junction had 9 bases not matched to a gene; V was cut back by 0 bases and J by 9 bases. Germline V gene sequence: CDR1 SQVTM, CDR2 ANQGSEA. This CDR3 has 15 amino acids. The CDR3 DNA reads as TGCAGCGTTGAAGACACCGGGACAGGGAGCGCCATTCAGTACTTC. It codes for CSVEDTGTGSAIQYF.

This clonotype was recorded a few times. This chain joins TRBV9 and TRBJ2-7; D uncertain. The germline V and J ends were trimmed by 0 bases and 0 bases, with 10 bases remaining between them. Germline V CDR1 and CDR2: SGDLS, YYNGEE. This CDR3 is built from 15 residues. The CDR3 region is CASSVEAASSYEQYF. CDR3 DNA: TGTGCCAGCAGCGTAGAGGCCGCGAGCTCCTACGAGCAGTACTTC. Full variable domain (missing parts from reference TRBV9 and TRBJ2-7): DSGVTQTPKHLITATGQRVTLRCSPRSGDLSVYWYQQSLDQGLQFLIQYYNGEERAKGNILERFSAQQFPDLHSELNLSSLELGDSALYFCASSVEAASSYEQYFGPGTRLTVT.

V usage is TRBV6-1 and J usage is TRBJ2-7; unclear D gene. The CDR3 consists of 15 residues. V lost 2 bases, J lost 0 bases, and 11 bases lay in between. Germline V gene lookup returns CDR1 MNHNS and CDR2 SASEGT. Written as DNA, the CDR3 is TGTGCCAGCAGTGAATCCTTCGCAAACTCCTACGAGCAGTACTTC. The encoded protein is CASSESFANSYEQYF.

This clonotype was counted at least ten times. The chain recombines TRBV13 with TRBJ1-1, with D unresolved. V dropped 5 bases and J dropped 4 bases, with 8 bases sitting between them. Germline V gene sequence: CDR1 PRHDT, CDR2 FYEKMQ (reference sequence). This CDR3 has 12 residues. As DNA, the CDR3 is TGTGCCAGCAGCCCCCAGCTCACTGAAGCTTTCTTT. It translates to CASSPQLTEAFF. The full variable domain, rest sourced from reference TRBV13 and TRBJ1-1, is AAGVIQSPRHLIKEKRETATLKCYPIPRHDTVYWYQQGPGQDPQFLISFYEKMQSDKGSIPDRFSAQQFSDYHSELNMSSLELGDSALYFCASSPQLTEAFFGQGTRLTVV.

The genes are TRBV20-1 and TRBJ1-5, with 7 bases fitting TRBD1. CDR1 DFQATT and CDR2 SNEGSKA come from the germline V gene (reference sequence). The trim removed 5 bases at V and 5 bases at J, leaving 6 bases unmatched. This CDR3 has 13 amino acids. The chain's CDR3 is CSARQGGDQPQHF. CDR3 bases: TGCAGTGCTCGACAGGGCGGGGATCAGCCCCAGCATTTT.

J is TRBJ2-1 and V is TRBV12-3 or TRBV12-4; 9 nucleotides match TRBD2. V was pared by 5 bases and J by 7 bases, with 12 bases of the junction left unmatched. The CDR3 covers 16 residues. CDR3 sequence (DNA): TGTGCCAGCAGTGGCCCCTTAGCGGGAGAGCTGAATGAGCAGTTCTTC. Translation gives CASSGPLAGELNEQFF.

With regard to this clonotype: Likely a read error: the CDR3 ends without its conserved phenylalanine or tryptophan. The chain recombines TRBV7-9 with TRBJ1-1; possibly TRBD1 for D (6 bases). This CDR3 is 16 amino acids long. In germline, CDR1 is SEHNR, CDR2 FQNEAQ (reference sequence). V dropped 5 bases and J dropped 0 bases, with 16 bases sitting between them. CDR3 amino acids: CASSPPNGQLNTEAFL. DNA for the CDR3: TGTGCCAGCAGCCCTCCAAACGGACAGTTGAACACTGAAGCTTTCCTT.